The rows below give T cell receptor beta chains drawn from one sample of a study of cytomegalovirus exposure and HLA in healthy donors. The method was immunoSEQ multiplex PCR; TCRdb's version includes in-frame clones alone and lacks a portion of them. The sample has about 140,000 clones; about 80% are singletons. The sequenced material came from PBMCs. All receptors derive from a man aged 40-55 years in good health and CMV-seropositive. The CDR3 runs from the conserved cysteine through the conserved F or W. The D gene is left open where the match is weak. The listing skips clone size in some rows; elsewhere it reads once, few, many or a size class.

>NA|TRBJ2-3|TRBV5-6|NA
CASSREGVTDTQYF
TGTGCCAGCAGCAGAGAGGGGGTCACAGATACGCAGTATTTT
>TRBD1|TRBJ1-5|TRBV6-1|few
CASSEAGGGHQPQHF
TGTGCCAGCAGTGAGGCAGGGGGCGGCCACCAGCCCCAGCATTTT
>NA|TRBJ1-2|TRBV29-1|NA
CSVAPGKKDGYTF
TGCAGCGTTGCGCCAGGGAAGAAAGATGGCTACACCTTC
>NA|TRBJ2-5|TRBV10-3|NA
CAISESAGAVTQYF
TGTGCCATCAGTGAGTCGGCAGGGGCGGTGACCCAGTACTTC
>NA|TRBJ1-5|TRBV14|NA
CASSQVGLGDQHF
TGTGCCAGCAGCCAAGTCGGGTTAGGGGACCAGCATTTT
>TRBD1|TRBJ1-4|TRBV5-1|NA
CASSGQATNEKLFF
TGCGCCAGCAGCGGACAGGCAACTAATGAAAAACTGTTTTTT
>TRBD2|TRBJ2-5|TRBV5-1|NA
CASSLQVAGSQETQYF
TGCGCCAGCAGCTTGCAGGTAGCGGGATCTCAAGAGACCCAGTACTTC
>NA|TRBJ1-6|TRBV4-3|NA
CASSRGPVYNSPLHF
TGCGCCAGCAGCCGCGGGCCGGTCTATAATTCACCCCTCCACTTT
>NA|TRBJ2-7|TRBV5-1|NA
CASGEYEGRTYEQYF
TGCGCCAGCGGCGAGTACGAGGGTAGGACCTACGAGCAGTACTTC
>NA|TRBJ2-7|TRBV29-1|NA
CSVEEGSSYEQYF
TGCAGCGTTGAGGAGGGGTCCTCCTACGAGCAGTACTTC
>TRBD1|TRBJ1-2|TRBV29-1|NA
CSVSGQNYGYTF
TGCAGCGTCTCGGGACAGAACTATGGCTACACCTTC
>TRBD1|TRBJ1-1|TRBV5-1|NA
CASSLGQGDAFF
TGCGCCAGCAGCTTAGGACAGGGAGACGCTTTCTTT